These 8 T cell receptor beta chains originate from one sample sequenced in a study of shared clonotypes between healthy human individuals. The protocol was immunoSEQ multiplex PCR, while the TCRdb copy is restricted to in-frame clones and leaves out a portion. The repertoire holds 600,000 to 750,000 clones, 72% seen once, with under 2% in the top ten. The sequenced material came from memory CD4+ T cells sorted from blood. Subset meaning: CD45RA-negative fraction. These receptor sequences come from a woman in her 30s in good health.

This chain joins TRBV18 and TRBJ2-1; TRBD1 matches 7 bases. V lost 6 bases, J lost 6 bases, and 20 bases stayed unmatched. The CDR3 is made up of 18 amino acids. The germline V gene encodes CDR1 KGHSH and CDR2 LQKENI. In DNA, the CDR3 is TGTGCCAGCTCGCGCCGGGACAGCCGGTTTCATCTAAGCAATGAGCAGTTCTTC. This encodes CASSRRDSRFHLSNEQFF.

The V and J genes are TRBV4-1 and TRBJ2-3; D is unclear. This CDR3 comprises 14 residues. Germline loops: CDR1 MGHRA, CDR2 YSYEKL. The ends were cut back, 2 bases at V and 4 bases at J, with 10 bases in the middle. CDR3 sequence reads: CASSQLGSADTQYF. The CDR3 bases are TGCGCCAGCAGCCAACTAGGGTCCGCAGATACGCAGTATTTT.

J is TRBJ2-2 and V is TRBV10-2; 11 nucleotides align to TRBD2. V shed 6 bases and J 7 bases; nucleotides not matched to a gene: 4. The CDR3 contains 14 residues. Germline lookup yields CDR1 WSHSY and CDR2 SAAADI. Here the CDR3 reads CASRGTSGGGELFF. CDR3 nucleotide sequence: TGCGCCAGCAGGGGGACTAGCGGTGGCGGGGAGCTGTTTTTT.

V gene TRBV7-9 combines with J gene TRBJ2-2, with TRBD2 as a possible D gene (5 bases). The CDR3 loop spans 16 amino acids. In germline, CDR1 is SEHNR, CDR2 FQNEAQ (reference sequence). The V end lost 7 bases, the J end lost 1 base, and 16 bases lay between the germline ends. CDR3 coding DNA: TGTGCCAGCAACCAGAGGGCAGGCGAGAACACCGGGGAGCTGTTTTTT. Translated: CASNQRAGENTGELFF.

This clone showed up just once. This chain joins TRBV5-6 and TRBJ2-6, with a possible D match to TRBD2 (5 bases). Per the germline V gene, CDR1 is SGHDT and CDR2 is YYEEEE. V dropped 0 bases and J dropped 0 bases, with 10 bases sitting between them. The CDR3 length is 17 residues. The CDR3 coding sequence is TGTGCCAGCAGCTTGGGGCTCGGGGTCTCTGGGGCCAACGTCCTGACTTTC. It specifies CASSLGLGVSGANVLTF.

The chain is built from TRBV6-5 and TRBJ2-3; 8 nucleotides line up with TRBD1. This CDR3 has 12 amino acids. From germline, CDR1 is MNHEY and CDR2 SVGAGI. After removal of 7 bases from V and 14 bases from J, the junction contained 11 bases not matched to a gene. The CDR3 DNA follows: TGTGCCAGCACCCGAGACAGGGGTTTTCTGTATTTT. Amino acid sequence: CASTRDRGFLYF.

Details on this clone: The sample has other DNA sequences that encode this CDR3 too. The chain joins TRBV11-2 to TRBJ1-4; 8 bases are shared with TRBD1. This CDR3 has 14 amino acids. Germline values: CDR1 SGHAT, CDR2 FQNNGV. V dropped 5 bases and J dropped 4; count of bases not matched to a gene: 3. The CDR3 bases are TGTGCCAGCAGCCGAGGACAGGGTAATGAAAAACTGTTTTTT. Encoded protein: CASSRGQGNEKLFF.

The V gene is TRBV27, the J gene TRBJ2-7; 7 bases are a match to TRBD2. The CDR3 has 17 residues. The germline gives CDR1 MNHEY, CDR2 SMNVEV (reference sequence). Losses at the gene ends were 2 bases for V and 2 bases for J; bases not matched to a gene: 12. CDR3 protein: CASSLKGALAEAYEQYF. The CDR3 DNA sequence: TGTGCCAGCAGTTTAAAAGGGGCCCTAGCGGAAGCCTACGAGCAGTACTTC.